What follows are 5 T cell receptor beta chains derived from one specimen sequenced in a study of CD8 T cells in Susac syndrome. Reverse transcription used about 0.5 to 1 ug RNA and random hexamers. TCRdb reprocessed the immunoSEQ multiplex PCR reads via MiXCR and lists one record per CDR3 protein. Among 200,000 to 300,000 distinct CDR3 sequences listed, 85% to 95% were seen once. Sequencing used CD4+ T cells from PBMCs. These receptors all come from a human donor with multiple sclerosis.

V usage is TRBV7-9 and J usage is TRBJ2-7; D is perhaps TRBD2 (6 bases). Germline V CDR1 and CDR2: SEHNR, FQNEAQ (reference sequence). The V gene lost 7 bases and the J gene lost 7 bases, with 17 bases spanning the gap. The length of the CDR3 is 13 residues. The CDR3 region has the DNA TGTGCCAGCACCCACGGAGGGTCGGAAGAGCAGTACTTC. Translating it yields CASTHGGSEEQYF.

V usage is TRBV12-3 or TRBV12-4 and J usage is TRBJ2-5; 8 positions match TRBD1. V dropped 6 bases and J dropped 2; count of bases not matched to a gene: 5. CDR3 length: 14 residues. In DNA, the CDR3 is TGTGCCAGCAGGAAGACAGGGGTACAAGAGACCCAGTACTTC. Its translation: CASRKTGVQETQYF.

The chain has TRBV7-9 and TRBJ2-7; the match to TRBD2 covers 8 bases. The CDR3 is made up of 13 amino acids. Germline-derived CDR1 and CDR2 are SEHNR and FQNEAQ (reference sequence). Germline trimming cut 8 bases from V and 4 bases from J; bases unmatched to any gene: 7. CDR3 amino acids: CASDPAGGYEQYF. For the CDR3, the DNA is TGTGCCAGCGACCCTGCGGGGGGTTACGAGCAGTACTTC.

The gene calls are TRBV28 and TRBJ2-3, with a weak D call TRBD2 (6 bases). This CDR3 comprises 15 residues. V was shortened by 6 bases and J by 1 base, with 14 bases between the two germline ends. The V gene's germline CDR1 is MDHEN and CDR2 SYDVKM. The CDR3 DNA reads TGTGCCAGCAGGAGACGGGGGTCGGGCACAGATACGCAGTATTTT. Amino acids: CASRRRGSGTDTQYF.

The chain uses TRBV3-1 and TRBJ1-5; D is unresolved. The V gene's germline CDR1 is LGHDT and CDR2 YNNKEL (reference sequence). Trimming cost V 3 bases and J 6 bases, with 12 bases left between them. This CDR3 region has 14 residues. The CDR3 protein is CASSQDQVVQPQHF. CDR3 bases: TGTGCCAGCAGCCAGGATCAGGTGGTTCAGCCCCAGCATTTT.